These 20 T cell receptor beta chains were sequenced from one sample in a study of vaccination effects on CD4 cells after COVID-19. Antigen-specific CD4+ T cells were expanded with viral peptide pools in the ViraFEST assay before sequencing. It was after approximately 11 days of culture that CD4+ T cells were isolated. Everyone in the study got two shots of either the BNT162b2 or mRNA-1273 vaccine. Their antigens remain unidentified. Data came from immunoSEQ multiplex PCR; TCRdb stores just in-frame clones and leaves some out. The table shows 65,000 to 70,000 clones, with about 80% occurring only once. The sequences come from CD4+ T cells from PBMCs cultured with HCoV-OC43 spike peptides, collected after COVID-19 vaccination. This sample's subset: HCoV-OC43 spike overlapping peptide pool stimulation. The receptors shown here come from a human donor who received a COVID-19 vaccine.

V is TRBV2 and J is TRBJ1-1, with D hard to call. The CDR3 has 13 amino acids. From germline, CDR1 is SNHLY and CDR2 FYNNEI. Trimming took off 4 bases at V and 6 bases at J, with 12 bases between the two ends. The CDR3 sequence: CASSGTGGSEAFF. The CDR3 DNA is TGTGCCAGCAGTGGTACGGGTGGGTCTGAAGCTTTCTTT. The variable domain in full, completed from reference TRBV2 and TRBJ1-1, reads EPEVTQTPSHQVTQMGQEVILRCVPISNHLYFYWYRQILGQKVEFLVSFYNNEISEKSEIFDDQFSVERPDGSNFTLKIRSTKLEDSAMYFCASSGTGGSEAFFGQGTRLTVV.

Only a few counts were recorded for this clone. This chain uses TRBV24-1 with TRBJ1-2; tentatively, D is TRBD1 (5 bases). This CDR3 has 14 amino acids. Germline CDR1 KGHDR, CDR2 SFDVKD. V shed 9 bases and J shed 2 bases, with 15 bases lying between them. CDR3 region: CATEGSGENYGYTF. In DNA form, the CDR3 reads TGTGCCACCGAGGGGTCTGGGGAGAACTATGGCTACACCTTC.

This chain joins TRBV2 and TRBJ1-3, with a possible D match to TRBD1 (6 bases). Germline assignment: CDR1 SNHLY and CDR2 FYNNEI. The CDR3 length is 15 residues. V was clipped by 4 bases and J by 3 bases, with 13 bases between them. CDR3 residues: CASSAEGVVGNTIYF. CDR3 in DNA: TGTGCCAGCAGTGCCGAGGGGGTCGTTGGAAACACCATATATTTT.

This chain connects TRBV24-1 to TRBJ2-1; a weak D match, TRBD2 (6 bases). Looked up from germline, CDR1 is KGHDR and CDR2 is SFDVKD. There are 15 residues in the CDR3. Trimming stripped 9 bases from V and 5 bases from J, with 19 bases between. In nucleotides, the CDR3 is TGTGCCACCGGACGCCGCCGGGGGACGGACAATGAGCAGTTCTTC. Translating gives CATGRRRGTDNEQFF.

This clone came up once. Germline and junction disagree at one end, which may indicate a read error. V gene TRBV19 combines with J gene TRBJ1-2; a weak D match, TRBD1 (6 bases). CDR3 length: 15 amino acids. The V gene's germline CDR1 is LNHDA and CDR2 SQIVND (reference sequence). CDR3 residues: CASSLDGQPHYGYTF. CDR3 nucleotide sequence: TGTGCCAGTAGTCTAGATGGACAGCCACACTATGGCTACACCTTC. The variable domain in full, completed from reference TRBV19 and TRBJ1-2, reads DGGITQSPKYLFRKEGQNVTLSCEQNLNHDAMYWYRQDPGQGLRLIYYSQIVNDFQKGDIAEGYSVSREKKESFPLTVTSAQKNPTAFYLCASSLDGQPHYGYTFGSGTRLTVV.

This sequence joins TRBV5-1 and TRBJ2-5; 7 bases are shared with TRBD1. This CDR3 has 15 residues. CDR1 SGHRS and CDR2 YFSETQ come from the germline V gene. After removal of 4 bases from V and 1 base from J, the junction contained 7 bases not matched to a gene. The CDR3 region is CASSLQGQIQETQYF. The CDR3 nucleotides read TGCGCCAGCAGCCTCCAGGGACAGATCCAAGAGACCCAGTACTTC.

This clone has only a few counts. The V and J genes are TRBV7-2 and TRBJ2-4, with D tentatively TRBD1 (7 bases). V dropped 5 bases and J dropped 8 bases, with 19 bases sitting between them. Looked up from germline, CDR1 is SGHTA and CDR2 is FQGNSA. The CDR3 has 15 residues. The CDR3 DNA reads TGTGCCAGCAGCCACGGAGGGACAGATCAGGACATTCAGTACTTC. Translated: CASSHGGTDQDIQYF.

J is TRBJ2-3 and V is TRBV2; D not resolved. Trimming took off 6 bases at V and 0 bases at J, with 13 bases between the two ends. Germline lookup yields CDR1 SNHLY and CDR2 FYNNEI. This CDR3 is built from 15 residues. The DNA for the CDR3 is TGTGCCAGCAGGGGCCGACGCCTTAGCACAGATACGCAGTATTTT. Translating gives CASRGRRLSTDTQYF.

CDR3 bases: TGTGCCAGCAGCTTGGCCCGGGCGAACTATGGCTACACCTTC. Protein product: CASSLARANYGYTF. The chain is built from TRBV5-5 and TRBJ1-2, with no clear D. The germline CDR1 and CDR2 sequences are SGHKS and YYEKEE (reference sequence). The CDR3 is 14 residues long. Trimming took off 0 bases at V and 2 bases at J, with 8 bases between the two ends.

The rearrangement links TRBV10-3 to TRBJ1-2, with 7 bases matching TRBD1. V shed 2 bases, J shed 4 bases, and the junction held 4 bases outside the gene matches. CDR1 ENHRY and CDR2 SYGVKD come from the germline V gene. This CDR3 is built from 14 residues. CDR3 sequence: CAISEDREGYGYTF. The CDR3 region has the DNA TGTGCCATCAGTGAGGACAGGGAAGGCTATGGCTACACCTTC.

The V gene is TRBV5-1, the J gene TRBJ2-2; 7 bases line up with TRBD1. The CDR3 has 15 residues. Trimming cost V 5 bases and J 5 bases; bases outside gene matches: 9. CDR1 is SGHRS and CDR2 is YFSETQ in the germline V gene. As DNA, the CDR3 is TGCGCCAGCAGTCGAGACCAGGGGGTAACCGGGGAGCTGTTTTTT. This translates into CASSRDQGVTGELFF.

The CDR3 coding sequence is TGTGCCACCAGCCGAGGGACCTACAATGAGCAGTTCTTC. It translates to CATSRGTYNEQFF. The V call is TRBV15, the J call TRBJ2-1, with D tentatively TRBD2 (5 bases). The CDR3 consists of 13 residues. Germline V gene data show CDR1 as LNHNV and CDR2 as YYDKDF (reference sequence). The V end lost 5 bases, the J end lost 2 bases, and 7 bases lay between the germline ends.

The rearrangement uses TRBV5-1 and TRBJ1-3, with D unclear. V was clipped by 0 bases and J by 2 bases, with 6 bases between them. Germline V lookup: CDR1 SGHRS, CDR2 YFSETQ. The CDR3 contains 14 residues. Here the CDR3 DNA reads TGCGCCAGCAGCTTGGCGGCCCCTGGAAACACCATATATTTT. This translates into CASSLAAPGNTIYF.

DNA for the CDR3: TGCGCCAGCAGCACACGGACAGGGGCCGAAGAGACCCAGTACTTC. Translation gives CASSTRTGAEETQYF. The genes are TRBV5-1 and TRBJ2-5; TRBD1 agrees at 9 bases. Germline trimming cut 4 bases from V and 3 bases from J; bases unmatched to any gene: 7. The length of the CDR3 is 15 residues. Germline assignment: CDR1 SGHRS and CDR2 YFSETQ. Variable domain in full (rest from reference TRBV5-1 and TRBJ2-5): KAGVTQTPRYLIKTRGQQVTLSCSPISGHRSVSWYQQTPGQGLQFLFEYFSETQRNKGNFPGRFSGRQFSNSRSEMNVSTLELGDSALYLCASSTRTGAEETQYFGPGTRLLVL.

This clone was observed a single time. V gene TRBV9 combines with J gene TRBJ2-1; D ambiguous. The CDR3 consists of 14 residues. The germline V gene has CDR1 SGDLS and CDR2 YYNGEE. The ends were cut back, 4 bases at V and 4 bases at J, with 12 bases in the middle. The DNA of the CDR3 is TGTGCCAGCAGCCCGAGACTGCTTTACAATGAGCAGTTCTTC. As protein: CASSPRLLYNEQFF. Full variable domain (rest looked up from reference TRBV9 and TRBJ2-1): DSGVTQTPKHLITATGQRVTLRCSPRSGDLSVYWYQQSLDQGLQFLIQYYNGEERAKGNILERFSAQQFPDLHSELNLSSLELGDSALYFCASSPRLLYNEQFFGPGTRLTVL.

In this sample, this clone turned up a few times. The J gene is TRBJ2-4, the V gene TRBV21-1; the table's D call TRBD1 went unverified against the DNA. TRBV21-1 is classified as a pseudogene. The CDR3 extends over 17 amino acids. The DNA of the CDR3 is TGTGCCAGCAGCAAGGAGACAGGTAGTGTCGCCAAAAACATTCAGTACTTC. This encodes CASSKETGSVAKNIQYF.

In its sample, this clone was seen a few times. V gene TRBV6-1 combines with J gene TRBJ2-7; tentatively, D is TRBD1 (6 bases). Trimming cost V 3 bases and J 3 bases, with 15 bases left between them. The CDR3 is made up of 15 amino acids. CDR1 MNHNS and CDR2 SASEGT come from the germline V gene. The CDR3 sequence is CASSDTGSSLYEQYV. As DNA, the CDR3 is TGTGCCAGCAGTGACACAGGGAGCTCGCTCTACGAGCAGTACGTC.

This rearrangement joins TRBV7-2 to TRBJ2-1; 7 bases map to TRBD2. This CDR3 is built from 15 residues. V shed 4 bases, J shed 4 bases, and the junction held 7 bases outside the gene matches. Germline CDR1 is SGHTA and CDR2 is FQGNSA. CDR3 protein: CASSSRDYIYNEQFF. CDR3 in DNA: TGTGCCAGCAGCTCCCGGGACTATATTTACAATGAGCAGTTCTTC.

V gene TRBV9 combines with J gene TRBJ1-4, with a tentative D call TRBD1 (5 bases). Germline V gene data show CDR1 as SGDLS and CDR2 as YYNGEE. There are 15 residues in the CDR3. Trimming removed 0 bases at V and 13 bases at J, with 19 bases between. DNA of the CDR3: TGTGCCAGCAGCGTAGGGCAAGGGGCCCCCGGTAGACTGTTTTTT. This gives the protein CASSVGQGAPGRLFF.

The chain combines TRBV6-5 with TRBJ1-2; 9 nucleotides line up with TRBD1. The CDR3 runs 15 residues. J lost 2 bases, V lost 8 bases, and 9 bases had no gene match. Germline V CDR1 and CDR2: MNHEY, SVGAGI. The CDR3 coding sequence is TGTGCCAGCGCTCCGGGCGGGACAGGGAACTATGGCTACACCTTC. Translating it yields CASAPGGTGNYGYTF.